This T cell receptor beta chain was found in a study of immune characterization of retroperitoneal liposarcoma. As for this clonotype: A much larger clone is a single base away; this may be a read error.

This CDR3 is 14 amino acids long. Germline V gene sequence: CDR1 MNHNS, CDR2 SASEGT. Losses at the gene ends were 4 bases for V and 13 bases for J; bases not matched to a gene: 13. TCRdb recomputed calls from the PCR reads with MiXCR, one row per CDR3 protein. The profile covers roughly 10,000 distinct CDR3 sequences, with over 45% appearing a single time and about 10% taken by the ten largest. This TCR was recovered from a female donor with retroperitoneal liposarcoma. The chain uses TRBV6-1 and TRBJ2-1; 7 bases line up with TRBD1. Sequenced input: tumor tissue. In nucleotides, the CDR3 is TGTGCCAGCAGTGCGGGACAGATAAAAGAGACCCAGTTCTTC. Protein sequence: CASSAGQIKETQFF.